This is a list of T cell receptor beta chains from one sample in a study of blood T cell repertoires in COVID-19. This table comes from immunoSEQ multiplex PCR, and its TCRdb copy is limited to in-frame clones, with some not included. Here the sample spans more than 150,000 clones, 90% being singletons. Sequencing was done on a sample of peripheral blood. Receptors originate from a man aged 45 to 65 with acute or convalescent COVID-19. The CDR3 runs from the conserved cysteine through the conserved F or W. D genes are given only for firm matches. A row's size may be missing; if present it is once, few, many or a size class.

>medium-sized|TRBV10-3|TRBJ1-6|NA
CASLGAYNSPLHF
TGTGCCTCCCTGGGGGCTTATAATTCACCCCTCCACTTT
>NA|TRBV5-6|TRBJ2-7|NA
CASSHFGTHGAYEQYF
TGTGCCAGCAGCCATTTTGGGACTCATGGAGCCTACGAGCAGTACTTT
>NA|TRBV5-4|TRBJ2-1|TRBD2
CASSGLAGGSSYNEQFF
TGTGCCAGCAGTGGACTAGCGGGAGGGAGCTCCTACAATGAGCAGTTCTTC
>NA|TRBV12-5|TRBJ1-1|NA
CASGYQGTEAFF
TGTGCTAGTGGTTATCAGGGCACTGAAGCTTTCTTT
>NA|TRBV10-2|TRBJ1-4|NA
CASSDPGRDMAEKLFF
TGCGCCAGCAGTGACCCGGGACGGGACATGGCTGAAAAACTGTTTTTT
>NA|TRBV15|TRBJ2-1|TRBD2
CATSRDLGLASEQFF
TGTGCCACCAGCAGAGATTTAGGACTAGCAAGTGAGCAGTTCTTC
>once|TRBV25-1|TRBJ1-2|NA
CASSVVGGIDGYTF
TGTGCCAGCAGTGTTGTCGGGGGTATTGATGGCTACACCTTC
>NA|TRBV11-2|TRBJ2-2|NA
CASRSVQGNTGELFF
TGTGCCAGCAGGAGCGTACAGGGGAACACCGGGGAGCTGTTTTTT
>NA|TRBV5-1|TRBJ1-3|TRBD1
CASSIGTGENTIYF
TGCGCCAGCAGCATCGGGACAGGTGAAAACACCATATATTTT
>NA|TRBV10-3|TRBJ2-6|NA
CAISESSSGANVLTF
TGTGCCATCAGTGAGTCGAGCTCTGGGGCCAACGTCCTGACTTTC